A selection of T cell receptor beta chains follows, all from one sample in a study of blood T cell repertoires in COVID-19. Generated by immunoSEQ multiplex PCR, the TCRdb table keeps only in-frame clones and is missing some. The table shows fewer than 50,000 clones, with roughly 90% occurring only once. The sequencing sample was made of peripheral blood. These receptors originate from a man aged 55 to 70 with active or convalescent COVID-19. The CDR3 runs from the conserved cysteine through the conserved F or W. D genes are given only for firm matches. Some rows mark clone size as missing; the rest say once, few, many or name a class of expanded clone.

j_call d_call clone_size v_call cdr3_nt cdr3_aa
TRBJ2-7 . . TRBV15 TGTGCCACCAGCGAGAGATCGAACCTCGAGCAGTACTTC CATSERSNLEQYF
TRBJ2-7 TRBD1 . TRBV11-2 TGTGCCAGCAGAACCACCGGGACAGGGAACTACGAGCAGTACTTC CASRTTGTGNYEQYF
TRBJ2-5 TRBD1 . TRBV2 TGTGCCAGCAGTGTAATACAGGGGGAGACCCAGTACTTC CASSVIQGETQYF
TRBJ2-5 TRBD2 few TRBV5-1 TGCGCCAGCAGCCCGACTCGCGGGAGCTTTGAGACCCAGTACTTC CASSPTRGSFETQYF
TRBJ2-7 . once TRBV11-2 TGTGCCAGCAGCTCGCGAGGGGGGGCGAAGGAGCAGTACTTC CASSSRGGAKEQYF
TRBJ2-7 . . TRBV21-1 TGTGCCAGCAGCAAAGTAGCGCCCTCCTACGAGCAGTACTTC CASSKVAPSYEQYF
TRBJ2-1 . once TRBV7-9 TGTGCCAGCAGCTTATGGGTCGGGAGCACCCACAATGAGCAGTTCTTC CASSLWVGSTHNEQFF
TRBJ2-5 . . TRBV12-3/TRBV12-4 TGTGCCAGCAGCCCCGGAGAGACCCAGTACTTC CASSPGETQYF
TRBJ1-5 . . TRBV28 TGTGCCAGCAGGGCGGCGGGGGCGGTTTGGAATCAGCCCCAGCATTTT CASRAAGAVWNQPQHF
TRBJ2-3 . . TRBV2 TGTGCCAGCAGTGAAGAGGAGCTTGCCAATACGCAGTATTTT CASSEEELANTQYF
TRBJ1-3 . . TRBV10-3 TGTGCCATCGGTACCCCGGCGGAGGGAAACACCATATATTTT CAIGTPAEGNTIYF
TRBJ2-3 TRBD2 . TRBV5-4 TGTGCCAGCAGCTTGGAGGCTAGCGGAGCAAGCACAGATACGCAGTATTTT CASSLEASGASTDTQYF
TRBJ2-7 . once TRBV6-5 TGTGCCAGCAGTCAGGGGCGCGAGCAGTACTTC CASSQGREQYF
TRBJ1-4 . . TRBV6-5 TGTGCCAGCAGCCGACAGAATAATGAAAAACTGTTTTTT CASSRQNNEKLFF
TRBJ2-7 TRBD2 . TRBV4-3 TGCGCCAGCAGCCAAGACAGAGCGGGACGAGACGAGCAGTACTTC CASSQDRAGRDEQYF
TRBJ1-2 . . TRBV6-6 TGTGCCGGGGGGGGTGGTGCCGATACTAACTATGGCTACACCTTC CAGGGGADTNYGYTF
TRBJ2-5 . . TRBV6-2/TRBV6-3 TGTGCCAGCAGTCCCCTCGTGGGGGGAGCCCAAGAGACCCAGTACTTC CASSPLVGGAQETQYF
TRBJ2-6 TRBD1 once TRBV2 TGTGCCAGCAGCCGGGACAGGGAGGTTGCTGGGGCCAACGTCCTGACTTTC CASSRDREVAGANVLTF
TRBJ2-3 . . TRBV7-3 TGTGCCAGCAGCTCGCGAGGTGGCCAGCGATCTACCATGATGGCAGATACGCAGTATTTT CASSSRGGQRSTMMADTQYF
TRBJ1-2 . . TRBV12-3/TRBV12-4 TGTGCCAGCAGAAAACAGGCCCTGTATTTC CASRKQALYF
TRBJ2-7 TRBD1 . TRBV20-1 TGCAGTGTGGGACAGGGCTACGAGCAGTACTTC CSVGQGYEQYF
TRBJ2-1 . few TRBV4-1 TGCGCCAGCAGCCAAGATAGACTAGTAGCCGGCAATGAGCAGTTCTTC CASSQDRLVAGNEQFF
TRBJ1-5 . . TRBV11-2 TGTGCCAGCAGCTCATTACAGGGTAACAATCAGCCCCAGCATTTT CASSSLQGNNQPQHF
TRBJ2-1 TRBD1 . TRBV5-1 TGCGCCAGCCGAACAGGGGGATCAACGGGAGCAGCCTACAATGAGCAGTTCTTC CASRTGGSTGAAYNEQFF
TRBJ2-1 TRBD2 . TRBV7-2 TGTGCCAGCAGCCAGTATACTAGCGGGAGAAGGAATGAGCAGTTCTTC CASSQYTSGRRNEQFF
TRBJ1-1 . . TRBV9 TGTGCCAGCAGCGTAAACGGGGAGAAAGCTTTCTTT CASSVNGEKAFF
TRBJ1-2 TRBD1 . TRBV25-1 TGTGCCAGTGAGGGACAGGTCTATGGCTACACCTTC CASEGQVYGYTF
TRBJ2-2 . . TRBV3-1/TRBV3-2 TGTGCCAGCCGGCCAGGGGCAAACACCGGGGAGCTGTTTTTT CASRPGANTGELFF